This TCR beta chain was captured in a study of a mutant IDH1 vaccine in newly diagnosed glioma. Turning to the study itself: Vaccines were begun 4-6 weeks after radiotherapy alone, or with temozolomide cycles. Most patients had radiochemotherapy with temozolomide before enrollment; others had one alone.

The V end lost 5 bases, the J end lost 7 bases, and 20 bases lay between the germline ends. Germline V gene data show CDR1 as SGHAT and CDR2 as FQNNGV. The CDR3 runs to 15 residues. This table comes from immunoSEQ multiplex PCR, and its TCRdb copy is limited to in-frame clones, with some not included. The table lists 50,000 to 65,000 clones, roughly four fifths of them singletons. A remark on this clone: The antigen remains undetermined.

The sample's time point: week 47, end of study. Each vaccine dose was 300 ug of mutant IDH1 20-mer peptide, with topical imiquimod. Newly diagnosed WHO grade 3 or 4 IDH1-mutant, ATRX-lost astrocytomas were identified in the donors. The starting material was PBMCs, obtained from a glioma patient whose treatment included an IDH1 peptide vaccine. This clonotype originated in a woman between 45 and 65 years old with glioma. V usage is TRBV11-2 and J usage is TRBJ1-1; D is ambiguous. The CDR3 sequence: CASSLPPQRNGEAFF. The CDR3 DNA reads TGTGCCAGCAGCCTGCCCCCTCAGAGGAACGGTGAAGCTTTCTTT.